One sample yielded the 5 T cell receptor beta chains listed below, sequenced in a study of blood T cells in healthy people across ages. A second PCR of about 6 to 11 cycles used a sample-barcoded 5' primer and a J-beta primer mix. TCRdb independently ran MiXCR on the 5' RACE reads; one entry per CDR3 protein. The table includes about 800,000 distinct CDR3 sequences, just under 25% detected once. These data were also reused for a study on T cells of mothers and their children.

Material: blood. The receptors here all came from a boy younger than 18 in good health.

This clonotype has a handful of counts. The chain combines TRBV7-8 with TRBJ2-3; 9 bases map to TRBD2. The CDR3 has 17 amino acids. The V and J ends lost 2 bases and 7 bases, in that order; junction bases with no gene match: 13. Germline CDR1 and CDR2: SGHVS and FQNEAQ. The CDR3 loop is CASSLFALAGTTYTQYF. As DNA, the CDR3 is TGTGCCAGCAGCTTATTCGCCCTAGCGGGGACGACTTATACGCAGTATTTT.

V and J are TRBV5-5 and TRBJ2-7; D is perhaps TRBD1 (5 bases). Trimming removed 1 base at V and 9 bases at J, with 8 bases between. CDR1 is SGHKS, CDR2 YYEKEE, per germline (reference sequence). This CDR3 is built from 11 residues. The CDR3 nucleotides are TGTGCCAGCAGCTTGCAGGGCGGGCAGTACTTC. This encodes CASSLQGGQYF.

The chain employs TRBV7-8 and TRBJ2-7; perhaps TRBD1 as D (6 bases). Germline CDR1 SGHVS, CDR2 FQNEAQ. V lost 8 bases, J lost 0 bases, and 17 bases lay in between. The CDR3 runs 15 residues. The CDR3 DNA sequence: TGTGCCAGCCTGGACGCCAGGGGAAACTCCTACGAGCAGTACTTC. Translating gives CASLDARGNSYEQYF.

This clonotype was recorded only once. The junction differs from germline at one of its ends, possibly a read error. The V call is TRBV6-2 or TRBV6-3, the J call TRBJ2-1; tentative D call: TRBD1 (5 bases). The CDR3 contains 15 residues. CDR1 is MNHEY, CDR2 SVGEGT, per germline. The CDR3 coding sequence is TGTGCCAGCAGTCATGGGTATGGGGCATACAACGAGCAGTTCTTC. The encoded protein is CASSHGYGAYNEQFF.

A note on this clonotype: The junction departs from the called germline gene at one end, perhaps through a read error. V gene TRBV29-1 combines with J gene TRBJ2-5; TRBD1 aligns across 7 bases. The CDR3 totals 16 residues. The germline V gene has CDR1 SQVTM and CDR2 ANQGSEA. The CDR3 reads CSAEPGGQAHQETQYF. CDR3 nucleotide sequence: TGCAGCGCTGAACCTGGAGGACAGGCCCACCAAGAGACCCAGTACTTC. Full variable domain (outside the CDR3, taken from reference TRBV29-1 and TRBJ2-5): SAVISQKPSRDICQRGTSLTIQCQVDSQVTMMFWYRQQPGQSLTLIATANQGSEATYESGFVIDKFPISRPNLTFSTLTVSNMSPEDSSIYLCSAEPGGQAHQETQYFGPGTRLLVL.